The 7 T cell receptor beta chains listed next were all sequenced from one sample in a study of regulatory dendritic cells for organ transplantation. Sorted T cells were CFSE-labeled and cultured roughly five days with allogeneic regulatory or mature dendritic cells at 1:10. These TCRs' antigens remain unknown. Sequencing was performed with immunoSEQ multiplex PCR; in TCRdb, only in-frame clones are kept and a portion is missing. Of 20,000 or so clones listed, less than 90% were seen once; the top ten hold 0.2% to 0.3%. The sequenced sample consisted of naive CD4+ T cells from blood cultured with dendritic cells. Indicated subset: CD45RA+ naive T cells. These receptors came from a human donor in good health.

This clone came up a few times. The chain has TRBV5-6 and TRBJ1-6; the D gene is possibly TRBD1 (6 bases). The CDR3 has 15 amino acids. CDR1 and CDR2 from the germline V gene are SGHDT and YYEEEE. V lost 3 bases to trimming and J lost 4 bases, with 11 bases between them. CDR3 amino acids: CASSYTGTYNSPLHF. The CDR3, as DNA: TGTGCCAGCAGCTACACAGGGACGTATAATTCACCCCTCCACTTT. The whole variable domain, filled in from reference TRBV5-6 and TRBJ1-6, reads DAGVTQSPTHLIKTRGQQVTLRCSPKSGHDTVSWYQQALGQGPQFIFQYYEEEERQRGNFPDRFSGHQFPNYSSELNVNALLLGDSALYLCASSYTGTYNSPLHFGNGTRLTVT.

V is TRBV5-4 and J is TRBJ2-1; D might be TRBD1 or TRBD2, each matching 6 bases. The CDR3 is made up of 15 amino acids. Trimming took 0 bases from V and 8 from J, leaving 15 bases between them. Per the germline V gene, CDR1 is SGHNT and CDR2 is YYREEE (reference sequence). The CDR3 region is CASSLVSGAVDEQFF. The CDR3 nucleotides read TGTGCCAGCAGCTTGGTTTCGGGGGCTGTGGATGAGCAGTTCTTC.

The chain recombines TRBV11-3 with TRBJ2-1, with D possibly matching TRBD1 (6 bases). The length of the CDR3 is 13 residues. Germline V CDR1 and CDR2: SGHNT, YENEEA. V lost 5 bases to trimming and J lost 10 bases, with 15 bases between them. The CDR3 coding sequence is TGTGCCAGCAGCACAGGGATGATCGGAGAGCAGTTCTTC. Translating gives CASSTGMIGEQFF. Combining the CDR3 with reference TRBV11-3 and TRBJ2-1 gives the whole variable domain EAGVVQSPRYKIIEKKQPVAFWCNPISGHNTLYWYLQNLGQGPELLIRYENEEAVDDSQLPKDRFSAERLKGVDSTLKIQPAELGDSAVYLCASSTGMIGEQFFGPGTRLTVL.

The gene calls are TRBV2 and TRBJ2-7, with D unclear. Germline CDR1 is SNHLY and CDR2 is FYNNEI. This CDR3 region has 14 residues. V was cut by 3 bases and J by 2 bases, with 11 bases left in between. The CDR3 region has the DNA TGTGCCAGCAGTGACGAGGTCTTAACCTACGAGCAGTACTTC. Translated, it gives CASSDEVLTYEQYF. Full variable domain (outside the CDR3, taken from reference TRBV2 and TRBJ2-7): EPEVTQTPSHQVTQMGQEVILRCVPISNHLYFYWYRQILGQKVEFLVSFYNNEISEKSEIFDDQFSVERPDGSNFTLKIRSTKLEDSAMYFCASSDEVLTYEQYFGPGTRLTVT.

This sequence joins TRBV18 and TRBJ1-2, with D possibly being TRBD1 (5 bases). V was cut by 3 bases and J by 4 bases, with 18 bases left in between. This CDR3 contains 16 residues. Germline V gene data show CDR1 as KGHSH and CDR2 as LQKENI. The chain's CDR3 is CASSPFPQGKGYGYTF. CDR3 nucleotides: TGTGCCAGCTCACCCTTCCCCCAGGGCAAGGGCTATGGCTACACCTTC.

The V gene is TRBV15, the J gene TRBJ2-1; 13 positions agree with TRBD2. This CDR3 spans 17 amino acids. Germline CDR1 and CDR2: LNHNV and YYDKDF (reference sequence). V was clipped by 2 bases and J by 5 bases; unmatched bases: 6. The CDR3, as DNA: TGTGCCACCAGCAGACGGACTAGCGGGGGAACCAACAATGAGCAGTTCTTC. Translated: CATSRRTSGGTNNEQFF.

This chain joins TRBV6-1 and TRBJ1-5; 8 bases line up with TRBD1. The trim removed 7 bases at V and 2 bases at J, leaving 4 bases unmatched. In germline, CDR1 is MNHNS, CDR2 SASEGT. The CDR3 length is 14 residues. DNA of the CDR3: TGTGCCAGCATACTGGACAGGGGCAATCAGCCCCAGCATTTT. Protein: CASILDRGNQPQHF.